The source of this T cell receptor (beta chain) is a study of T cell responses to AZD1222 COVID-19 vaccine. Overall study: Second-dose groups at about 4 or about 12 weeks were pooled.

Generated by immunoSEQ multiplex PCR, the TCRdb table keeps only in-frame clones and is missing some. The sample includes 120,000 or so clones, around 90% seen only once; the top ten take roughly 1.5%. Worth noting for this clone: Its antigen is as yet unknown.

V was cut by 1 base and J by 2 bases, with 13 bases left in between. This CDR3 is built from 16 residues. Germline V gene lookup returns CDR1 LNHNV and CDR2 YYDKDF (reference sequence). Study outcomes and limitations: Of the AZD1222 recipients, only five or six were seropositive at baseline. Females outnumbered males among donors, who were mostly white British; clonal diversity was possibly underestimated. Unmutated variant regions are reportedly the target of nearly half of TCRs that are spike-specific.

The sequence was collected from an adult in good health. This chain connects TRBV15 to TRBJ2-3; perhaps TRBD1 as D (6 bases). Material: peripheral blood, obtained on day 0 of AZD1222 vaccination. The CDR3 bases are TGTGCCACCAGCAGAGGAGGGACAAGGACCACAGATACGCAGTATTTT. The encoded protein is CATSRGGTRTTDTQYF. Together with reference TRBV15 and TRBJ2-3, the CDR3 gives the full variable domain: DAMVIQNPRYQVTQFGKPVTLSCSQTLNHNVMYWYQQKSSQAPKLLFHYYDKDFNNEADTPDNFQSRRPNTSFCFLDIRSPGLGDTAMYLCATSRGGTRTTDTQYFGPGTRLTVL.